This T cell receptor (beta chain) was identified in a study of T cell responses to AZD1222 COVID-19 vaccine (dated by TCRdb to the early 2020s). General notes on the study: AZD1222 recipients whose second dose came at about 4 weeks and those whose second dose came at about 12 weeks were combined into one group, since spike-specific TCR depth and breadth did not differ between the two schedules. TCR sequencing was performed for roughly 250 trial participants, of whom 200 to 210 were given two doses of AZD1222 and around 26 were given two doses of MenACWY control vaccine. Trial participants were enrolled by age into 18-55, 56-69 and 70-plus year subgroups, with approximately 160, 26 and 62 TCR-sequenced participants respectively. General findings and caveats noted by the study authors: Most participants were white British and females outnumbered males, and the authors suggested that clonal diversity may have been underestimated. Only five to seven AZD1222 recipients were SARS-CoV-2 seropositive at baseline, limiting conclusions about previously exposed vaccinees. Because no day 14 peak-response samples were available, the repertoires could be characterized only after the peak T cell response. After two AZD1222 doses, both the breadth and the depth of spike-specific TCRs were significantly higher than at day 0 and than in MenACWY recipients. The vaccine-associated CD4 TCRs covered the entire spike protein, and the dominant responses fell in regions 160-218 and 743-854. In the small 56-69-year group, the increase in depth fell short of significance, most likely because of low power. Reportedly, close to half of the unique spike-specific TCRs recognized epitopes lying outside the regions that are mutated in the B.1.351 and B.1.1.7 variants.

The CDR3 regions of human TCRbeta chains were subjected to immunosequencing. The published analysis was carried out like this. Repertoire TCRs were checked for matches against a reference library of SARS-CoV-2-specific TCRs that had been generated using the MIRA antigen-specificity platform. Breadth was defined as the fraction of unique TCRs that were SARS-CoV-2-associated. Depth was defined as the fraction of total T cells that were SARS-CoV-2-associated. Using the MIRA data, every spike-specific TCR was mapped to the spike region that the TCR reacted to and assigned to either a CD4 or a CD8 class. Log10-transformed breadth and depth values were compared by one-way ANOVA with Sidak's multiple comparisons tests. In TCRdb, the immuneACCESS table is reduced to in-frame sequences with V and J assigned. These tables do not hold every clone; where another copy was compared, an unresolved V gene accounts for under half, and the others remain unexplained. Clone size and V and J calls were adopted from that table, with D and trimming inferred from the DNA. The sample has 150,000 or so clones on record, about nine tenths of them singletons. About 1.9% of the sample is held by the ten biggest clonotypes.

Reading the label with the study, this specimen's time point is: baseline before first vaccination. The vaccinee samples were drawn from two UK trials, COV001 and COV002, one of which was a single-blind randomized controlled phase 2/3 trial testing AZD1222 (ChAdOx1 nCoV-19) in healthy adults. Trial participant PBMC samples were collected at day 0 and day 28 after the second dose for TCRbeta chain sequencing. With respect to this clone: It lacks a known antigen. The input lacks base qualities; no much larger clone sits a single base away.

CDR1 is given as ENHRY and CDR2 as SYGVKD, both from the germline V gene. V was cut back by 6 bases and J by 5 bases, leaving a gap of 16 bases between them. CDR3 length: 14 amino acids, cysteine to phenylalanine. Just the 42-base CDR3 DNA is kept, in frame starting at base 1. The chain employs TRBV10-3 and TRBJ1-2; 6 matching bases give a weak D call of TRBD1. The clonotype originates from an adult in good health. The specimen comprised peripheral blood, sampled on day 0 of AZD1222 vaccination. The nucleotide sequence reads TGTGCCATCAGGCCGCCGGACAGTGTGTATGGCTACACCTTC. Its amino acids are CAIRPPDSVYGYTF.